Below are 11 T cell receptor beta chains sequenced from a single sample in a study of T cell repertoires in cytomegalovirus infection. One entry per CDR3 protein results from TCRdb running MiXCR on the reads. The sample lists roughly 920,000 distinct CDR3 sequences, less than 40% occurring once. The antigens of these receptors remain unknown. The sequencing here drew on cultured CD8+ T cells from PBMCs, taken from culture after CMV antigen stimulation. These receptors all stem from a human donor in good health (CMV status not recorded). Some clones in this sample may be carry-over from other donors' samples.

The CDR3 bases are TGCGCCAGCAGCTCTTCGGGGGGTCTGAGGAATGAGCAGTTCTTC. Its protein product is CASSSSGGLRNEQFF. The chain employs TRBV5-1 and TRBJ2-1; 7 positions agree with TRBD2. The CDR3 has 15 amino acids. J lost 7 bases, V lost 3 bases, and 10 bases had no gene match. Germline CDR1 reads SGHRS; CDR2 reads YFSETQ.

This clonotype was detected only once. The V and J genes are TRBV24-1 and TRBJ1-2; 9 bases agree with TRBD1. V dropped 2 bases and J dropped 10; count of bases not matched to a gene: 4. Germline CDR1 reads KGHDR; CDR2 reads SFDVKD. The CDR3 totals 13 residues. The CDR3 nucleotides read TGTGCCACCAGTGATTCCGGGACAGGGTACTACACCTTC. Translating it yields CATSDSGTGYYTF.

This clonotype was found many times. This chain connects TRBV7-2 to TRBJ1-1; possibly TRBD1 for D (5 bases). CDR1 and CDR2 from the germline V gene are SGHTA and FQGNSA. This CDR3 is 13 amino acids long. The V end lost 5 bases, the J end lost 3 bases, and 10 bases lay between the germline ends. CDR3 in amino acids: CASSQLTDTEAFF. The CDR3 DNA reads TGTGCCAGCAGCCAATTGACAGACACTGAAGCTTTCTTT. Full variable domain (remainder filled in from reference TRBV7-2 and TRBJ1-1): GAGVSQSPSNKVTEKGKDVELRCDPISGHTALYWYRQSLGQGLEFLIYFQGNSAPDKSGLPSDRFSAERTGGSVSTLTIQRTQQEDSAVYLCASSQLTDTEAFFGQGTRLTVV.

This clonotype was recorded a few times. This chain connects TRBV7-8 to TRBJ2-3; D not certain. The CDR3 is 14 amino acids. The V gene lost 1 base and the J gene lost 6 bases, with 11 bases spanning the gap. The germline gives CDR1 SGHVS, CDR2 FQNEAQ. CDR3 region: CASSLEGPPDTQYF. CDR3 in DNA: TGTGCCAGCAGCTTAGAAGGGCCGCCGGATACGCAGTATTTT.

This clonotype has more than one count but fewer than ten. The chain has TRBV6-6 and TRBJ2-5; D remains unclear. Germline-derived CDR1 and CDR2 are MNHNY and SVGAGI (reference sequence). The V gene lost 2 bases and the J gene lost 4 bases, with 14 bases spanning the gap. The CDR3 is made up of 15 amino acids. The CDR3 sequence: CASSYGFGPGETQYF. The CDR3 DNA follows: TGTGCCAGCAGTTACGGTTTCGGACCGGGAGAGACCCAGTACTTC.

This chain connects TRBV6-5 to TRBJ1-2; 7 bases agree with TRBD1. Losses at the gene ends were 2 bases for V and 6 bases for J; bases not matched to a gene: 6. CDR1 is MNHEY and CDR2 is SVGAGI in the germline V gene. The CDR3 has 14 amino acids. The CDR3 is CASSYLGTADGYTF. Written as DNA, the CDR3 is TGTGCCAGCAGTTACCTTGGGACAGCCGATGGCTACACCTTC.

This clonotype was observed at least ten times. The rearrangement joins TRBV7-2 to TRBJ1-4; D not resolved. This CDR3 spans 16 amino acids. Trimming took 5 bases from V and 4 from J, leaving 17 bases between them. Germline assignment: CDR1 SGHTA and CDR2 FQGNSA. CDR3 nucleotide sequence: TGTGCCAGCAGCCAATTAGGACGTTCGAGTAATGAAAAACTGTTTTTT. Amino acids: CASSQLGRSSNEKLFF.

The rearrangement links TRBV4-1 to TRBJ1-5, with D unclear. The germline CDR1 and CDR2 sequences are MGHRA and YSYEKL. V was trimmed by 4 bases and J by 1 base, leaving 11 bases between them. The CDR3 runs 15 residues. CDR3 loop: CASSPRRLSNQPQHF. The CDR3 DNA is TGCGCCAGCAGCCCCCGGAGGTTAAGCAATCAGCCCCAGCATTTT.

The chain has TRBV19 and TRBJ2-3; D is perhaps TRBD1 (6 bases). The CDR3 extends over 16 amino acids. CDR1 and CDR2 from the germline V gene are LNHDA and SQIVND (reference sequence). With 5 bases removed from V and 5 bases from J, the gap between germline ends came to 20 bases. This CDR3 reads CASSPTYRVPEDTQYF. The DNA of the CDR3 is TGTGCCAGTAGTCCGACTTACAGGGTTCCCGAAGATACGCAGTATTTT.

This chain uses TRBV6-5 with TRBJ2-7; D gene ambiguous. The CDR3 extends over 12 amino acids. The V gene's germline CDR1 is MNHEY and CDR2 SVGAGI. V was shortened by 2 bases and J by 5 bases, with 7 bases between the two germline ends. The CDR3 sequence: CASSYNSNEQYF. CDR3 DNA: TGTGCCAGCAGTTACAACAGTAACGAGCAGTACTTC.

The sample holds a few counts of this clonotype. The chain joins TRBV6-2 or TRBV6-3 to TRBJ1-5, with D possibly being TRBD1 (5 bases). The CDR3 extends over 16 amino acids. CDR1 and CDR2 (germline): MNHEY, SVGEGT. With 5 bases removed from V and 3 bases from J, the gap between germline ends came to 17 bases. The CDR3 region is CASSIFGGAPNQPQHF. CDR3 coding DNA: TGTGCCAGCAGTATCTTCGGCGGGGCCCCCAATCAGCCCCAGCATTTT.